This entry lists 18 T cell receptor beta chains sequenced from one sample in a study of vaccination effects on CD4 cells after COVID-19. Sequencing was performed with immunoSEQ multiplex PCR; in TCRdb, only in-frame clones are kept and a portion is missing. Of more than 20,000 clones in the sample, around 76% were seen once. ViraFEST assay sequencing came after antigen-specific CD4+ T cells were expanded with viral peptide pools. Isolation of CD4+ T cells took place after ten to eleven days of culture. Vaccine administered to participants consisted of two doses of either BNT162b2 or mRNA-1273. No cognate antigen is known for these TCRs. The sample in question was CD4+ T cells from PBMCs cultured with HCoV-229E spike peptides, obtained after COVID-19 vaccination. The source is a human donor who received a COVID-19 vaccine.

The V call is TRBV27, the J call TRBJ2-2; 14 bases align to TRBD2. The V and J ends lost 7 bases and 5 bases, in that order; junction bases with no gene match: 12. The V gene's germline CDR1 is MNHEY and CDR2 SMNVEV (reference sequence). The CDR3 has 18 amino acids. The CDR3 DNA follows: TGTGCCAGCAAGGGACTAGCGGGAGTCAGGTCGGTGACCGGGGAGCTGTTTTTT. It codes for CASKGLAGVRSVTGELFF.

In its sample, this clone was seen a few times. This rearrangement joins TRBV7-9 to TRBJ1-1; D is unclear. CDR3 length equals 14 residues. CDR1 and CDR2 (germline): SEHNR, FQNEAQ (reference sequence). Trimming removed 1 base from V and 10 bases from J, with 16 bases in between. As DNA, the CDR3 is TGTGCCAGCAGCTTAGTCGGCGGCGAGGGTGCAGCTTTCTTT. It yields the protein CASSLVGGEGAAFF.

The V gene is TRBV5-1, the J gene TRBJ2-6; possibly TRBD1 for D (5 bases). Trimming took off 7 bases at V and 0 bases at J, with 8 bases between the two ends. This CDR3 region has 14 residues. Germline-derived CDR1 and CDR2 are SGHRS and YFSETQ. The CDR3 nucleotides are TGCGCCAGCGGCCAGGGCTCTGGGGCCAACGTCCTGACTTTC. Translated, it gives CASGQGSGANVLTF.

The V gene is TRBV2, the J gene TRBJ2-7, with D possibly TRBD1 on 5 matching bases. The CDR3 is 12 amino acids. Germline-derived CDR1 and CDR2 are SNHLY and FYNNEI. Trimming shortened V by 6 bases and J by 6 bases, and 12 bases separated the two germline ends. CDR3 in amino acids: CASSKDIGEQYF. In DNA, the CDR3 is TGTGCCAGCAGCAAGGACATAGGCGAGCAGTACTTC.

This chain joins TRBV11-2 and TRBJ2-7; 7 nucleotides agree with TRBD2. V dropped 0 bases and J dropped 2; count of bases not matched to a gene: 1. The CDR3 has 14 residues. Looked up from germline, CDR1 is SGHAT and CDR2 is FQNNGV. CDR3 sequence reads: CASSLDLAAYEQYF. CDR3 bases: TGTGCCAGCAGCTTAGATCTAGCGGCCTACGAGCAGTACTTC.

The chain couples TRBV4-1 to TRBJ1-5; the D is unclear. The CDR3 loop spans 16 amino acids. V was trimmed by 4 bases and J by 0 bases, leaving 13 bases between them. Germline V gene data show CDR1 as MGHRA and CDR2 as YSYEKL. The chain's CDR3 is CASSPSLANSNQPQHF. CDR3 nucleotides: TGCGCCAGCAGCCCAAGCTTGGCCAATAGCAATCAGCCCCAGCATTTT.

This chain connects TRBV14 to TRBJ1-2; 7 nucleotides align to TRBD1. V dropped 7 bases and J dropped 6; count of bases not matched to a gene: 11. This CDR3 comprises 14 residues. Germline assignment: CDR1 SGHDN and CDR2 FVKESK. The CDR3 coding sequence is TGTGCCAGCACAAGCCTGGGGGACAGTCATGGCTACACCTTC. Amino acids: CASTSLGDSHGYTF.

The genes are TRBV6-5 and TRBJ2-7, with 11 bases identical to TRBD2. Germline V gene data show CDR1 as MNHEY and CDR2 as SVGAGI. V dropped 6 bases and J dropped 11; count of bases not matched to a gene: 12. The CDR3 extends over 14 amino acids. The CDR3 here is CASSSGLAGILKYF. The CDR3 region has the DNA TGTGCCAGCAGCTCCGGACTAGCGGGCATTCTAAAGTACTTC.

The CDR3 here is CASSLALGDRDEQFF. The DNA of the CDR3 is TGCGCCAGCAGCTTGGCTCTGGGGGATAGGGATGAGCAGTTCTTC. The chain joins TRBV5-1 to TRBJ2-1; D is possibly TRBD1 or TRBD2 (5 bases each). The V end was cut by 0 bases, the J end by 8 bases, with 15 bases between. This CDR3 contains 15 residues. Germline loops: CDR1 SGHRS, CDR2 YFSETQ.

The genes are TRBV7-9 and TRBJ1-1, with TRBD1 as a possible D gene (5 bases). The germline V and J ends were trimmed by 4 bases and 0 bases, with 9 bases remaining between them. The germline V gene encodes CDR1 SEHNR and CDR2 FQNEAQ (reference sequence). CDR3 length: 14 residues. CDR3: CASSYGGVNTEAFF. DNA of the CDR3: TGTGCCAGCAGCTACGGGGGGGTGAACACTGAAGCTTTCTTT.

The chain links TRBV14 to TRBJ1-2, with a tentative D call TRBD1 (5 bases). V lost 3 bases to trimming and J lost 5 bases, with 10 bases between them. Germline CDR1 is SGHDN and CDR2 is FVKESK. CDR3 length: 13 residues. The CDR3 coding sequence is TGTGCCAGCAGCCAGGGAGCAGGGTATGGCTACACCTTC. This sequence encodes CASSQGAGYGYTF.

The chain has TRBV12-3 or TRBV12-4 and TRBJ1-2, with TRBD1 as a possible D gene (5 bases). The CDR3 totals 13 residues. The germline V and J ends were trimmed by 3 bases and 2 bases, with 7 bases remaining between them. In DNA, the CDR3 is TGTGCCAGCAGTTTTCCAGGGAACTATGGCTACACCTTC. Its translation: CASSFPGNYGYTF.

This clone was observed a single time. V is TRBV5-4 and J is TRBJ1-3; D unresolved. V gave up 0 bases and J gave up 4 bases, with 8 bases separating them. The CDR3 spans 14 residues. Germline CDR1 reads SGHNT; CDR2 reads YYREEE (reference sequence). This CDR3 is CASSLAGIGNTIYF. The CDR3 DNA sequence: TGTGCCAGCAGCTTGGCGGGGATCGGAAACACCATATATTTT.

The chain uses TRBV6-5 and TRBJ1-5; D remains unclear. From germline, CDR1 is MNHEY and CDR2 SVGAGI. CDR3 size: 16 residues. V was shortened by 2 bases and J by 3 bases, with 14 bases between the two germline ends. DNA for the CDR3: TGTGCCAGCAGTTACAGCCGGTCGGGGAACAATCAGCCCCAGCATTTT. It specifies CASSYSRSGNNQPQHF.

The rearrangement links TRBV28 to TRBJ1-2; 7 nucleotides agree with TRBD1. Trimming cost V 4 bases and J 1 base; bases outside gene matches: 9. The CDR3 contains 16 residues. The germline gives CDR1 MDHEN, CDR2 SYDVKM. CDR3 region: CASSSPWDRRNYGYTF. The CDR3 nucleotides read TGTGCCAGCAGTTCGCCTTGGGACAGACGTAACTATGGCTACACCTTC.

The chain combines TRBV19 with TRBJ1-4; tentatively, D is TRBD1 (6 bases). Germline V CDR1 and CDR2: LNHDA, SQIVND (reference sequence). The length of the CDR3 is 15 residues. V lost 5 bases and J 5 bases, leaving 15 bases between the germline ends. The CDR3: CASSPQDRINEKLFF. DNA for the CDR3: TGTGCCAGTAGTCCTCAAGACAGGATAAATGAAAAACTGTTTTTT.

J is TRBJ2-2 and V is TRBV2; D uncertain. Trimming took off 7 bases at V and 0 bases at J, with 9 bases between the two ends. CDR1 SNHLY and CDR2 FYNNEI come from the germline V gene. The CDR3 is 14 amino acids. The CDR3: CASKNIANTGELFF. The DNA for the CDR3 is TGTGCCAGCAAGAATATCGCGAACACCGGGGAGCTGTTTTTT. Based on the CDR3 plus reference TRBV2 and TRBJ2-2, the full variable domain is EPEVTQTPSHQVTQMGQEVILRCVPISNHLYFYWYRQILGQKVEFLVSFYNNEISEKSEIFDDQFSVERPDGSNFTLKIRSTKLEDSAMYFCASKNIANTGELFFGEGSRLTVL.

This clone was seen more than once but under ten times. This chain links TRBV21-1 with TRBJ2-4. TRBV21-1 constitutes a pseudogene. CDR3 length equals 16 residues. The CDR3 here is CASSKAGIWAKNIQYF. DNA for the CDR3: TGTGCCAGCAGCAAAGCAGGGATATGGGCCAAAAACATTCAGTACTTC.